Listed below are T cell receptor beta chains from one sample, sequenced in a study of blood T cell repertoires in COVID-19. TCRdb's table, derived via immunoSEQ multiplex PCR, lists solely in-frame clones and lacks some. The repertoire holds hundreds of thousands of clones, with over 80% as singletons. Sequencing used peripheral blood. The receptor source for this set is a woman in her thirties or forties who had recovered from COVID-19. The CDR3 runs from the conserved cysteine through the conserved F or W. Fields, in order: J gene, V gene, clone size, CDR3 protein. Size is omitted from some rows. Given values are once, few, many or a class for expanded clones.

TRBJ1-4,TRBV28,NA,CASSSTEKGEKLFF
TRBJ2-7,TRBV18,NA,CASSRTGGTGEQYF
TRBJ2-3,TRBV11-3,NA,CASSLGAGYPSTDTQYF
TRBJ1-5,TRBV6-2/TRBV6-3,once,CASSKSYRGSSNQPQHF
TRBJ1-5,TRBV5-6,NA,CASSLSPGHQPQHF
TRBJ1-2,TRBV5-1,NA,CASSPGQGAAGYTF
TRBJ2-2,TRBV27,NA,CASSSSLAGGQNTGELFF
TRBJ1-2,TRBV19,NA,CASSRVEYGYTF
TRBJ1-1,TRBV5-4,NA,CASSPRPKNTEAFF
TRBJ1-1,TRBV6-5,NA,CASGKQPNTEAFF
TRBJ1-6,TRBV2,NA,CASSELGLRNSPLHF
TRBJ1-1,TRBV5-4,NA,CASSLGGRGYSRGEAFF
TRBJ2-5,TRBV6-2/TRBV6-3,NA,CASSLPTGTYQETQYF
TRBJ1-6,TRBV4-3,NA,CASSQVPPTGPYNSPLHF
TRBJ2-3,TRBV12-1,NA,CASSDTSPDTQYF
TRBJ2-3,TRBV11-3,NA,CASSLGGASTDTQYF
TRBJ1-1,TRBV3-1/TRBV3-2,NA,CASSLGGQGGGEAFF
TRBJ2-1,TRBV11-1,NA,CASSPGQGFYNEQFF
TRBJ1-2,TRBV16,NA,CASSRPDTVTGPGYTF
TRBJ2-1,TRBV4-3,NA,CASSQPLMGDRVGEQFF
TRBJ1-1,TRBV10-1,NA,CASSESTRDRAFF
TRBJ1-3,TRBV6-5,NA,CASRPPGGKNTIYF
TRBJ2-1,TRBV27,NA,CASSLSGTGEFF
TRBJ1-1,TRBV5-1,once,CASSLRDRGTEAFF
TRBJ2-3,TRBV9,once,CASSVAGGPSTDTQYF
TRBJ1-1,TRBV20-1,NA,CSASWGGHAFF
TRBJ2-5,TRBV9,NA,CASSRDGGPSETQYF
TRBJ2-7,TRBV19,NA,CASSIGGRSYEQYF
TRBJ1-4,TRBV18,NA,CASRQGNEKLFF
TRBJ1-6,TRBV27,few,CASRYRGQSSYNSPLHF
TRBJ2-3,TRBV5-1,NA,CASSRQSLSTDTQYF
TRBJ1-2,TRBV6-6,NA,CASSSPGQGFYGYTF
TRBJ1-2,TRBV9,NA,CASSHPGQGLGGYGYTF
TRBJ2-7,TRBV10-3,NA,CAISPIGVWEQYF
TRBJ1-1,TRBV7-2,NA,CASSLFTGGGGTEAFF
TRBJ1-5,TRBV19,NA,CASSIVGQSNQPQHF
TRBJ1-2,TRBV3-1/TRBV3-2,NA,CASSRQPGQGSKGYTF
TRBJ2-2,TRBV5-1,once,CASSSTVNTGELFF